This TCR beta chain was identified during a study of yellow fever vaccine responses in identical twins. Study conclusions and caveats: The T cell response to vaccination in identical twins was reportedly partly convergent and partly personalized.

The CDR3 length is 15 residues. V lost 0 bases, J lost 2 bases, and 10 bases lay in between. Germline V lookup: CDR1 LGHNT, CDR2 FRNRAP. Using its own MiXCR run on the RT-PCR reads, TCRdb lists one record per CDR3 protein. The sample includes about 19,000 distinct CDR3 sequences, under 70% of them seen just once. Notes on this clonotype: Its specificity is not known.

This chain uses TRBV12-5 with TRBJ1-1; maybe TRBD1 (6 bases). Sequencing was performed on T cells from blood (PBMCs), unsorted or a sorted subset (not recorded which), taken before or after yellow fever vaccination (not recorded which). This clonotype was obtained from a woman aged 18-30 years who received the yellow fever vaccine. CDR3 amino acids: CASGLVRGHNTEAFF. The DNA of the CDR3 is TGTGCTAGTGGTTTGGTCCGGGGGCACAACACTGAAGCTTTCTTT.